This T cell receptor (beta chain) was recovered during a study of blood T cells in healthy people across ages. Overall study findings and caveats: Strong correlation was found linking TCR beta diversity to naive T cell percentage.

The CDR3 runs to 17 residues. Per the germline V gene, CDR1 is SNHLY and CDR2 is FYNNEI. Trimming stripped 2 bases from V and 3 bases from J, with 17 bases between. Donors were healthy Caucasian individuals from Russia aged about 6 to 90. Every donor contributed roughly 10 milliliters of peripheral blood by blood draw. Next came a second PCR, run for 7 to 11 cycles, which used a sample-barcoded 5' primer along with a J-beta primer mix. One entry per CDR3 protein, called by TCRdb with MiXCR from the 5' RACE reads. The sample consists of some 800,000 distinct CDR3 sequences, approximately 44% of them appearing once. In its sample, this clonotype was seen many times. Its antigen remains unknown.

This TCR came from a man in his fifties or sixties in good health. What was sequenced was blood. The gene calls are TRBV2 and TRBJ2-1; TRBD2 is a possible D gene (6 bases). The chain's CDR3 is CASSELRTSMVYNEQFF. The CDR3 region has the DNA TGTGCCAGCAGTGAATTACGTACTAGCATGGTCTACAATGAGCAGTTCTTC.